This T cell receptor (beta chain) is from a study of cytomegalovirus exposure and HLA in healthy donors. Study results and limitations: Later analysis suggested most CMV-associated TCR beta chains were HLA-restricted. Specific recognition of CMV antigens was confirmed in vitro for a few chains (all CMV-associated).

60 Vbeta and 13 Jbeta primers were used in PCR. Measured with immunoSEQ multiplex PCR; TCRdb has only the in-frame clones, and not every one. This table has about 75,000 clones, roughly four fifths appearing once. Notes on this clone: Its antigen is not known.

V gave up 1 base and J gave up 0 bases, with 8 bases separating them. CDR3 size: 15 residues. Germline-derived CDR1 and CDR2 are SGDLS and YYNGEE. The chain couples TRBV9 to TRBJ1-3; D remains ambiguous. The sample comprised PBMCs. The origin of this receptor is a man younger than 35 in good health and CMV-seronegative. The CDR3, as DNA: TGTGCCAGCAGCGTATCACCGAGCTCTGGAAACACCATATATTTT. Translated, it gives CASSVSPSSGNTIYF.